The source of this T cell receptor (beta chain) is a study of shared clonotypes between healthy human individuals. Study-wide points: Naive subsets generally had larger estimated richness than memory subsets. How much donors shared clonotypes was expected to be affected by sequencing depth.

For every subset, genomic DNA was evenly distributed across several immunoSEQ plates. Each replicate PCR on the sorted subsets used 150 to 200 ng DNA (roughly 27,000 T cell genomes). Profiling relied on immunoSEQ multiplex PCR, and the TCRdb table lists in-frame clones only, not all of them. The repertoire consists of about 380,000 clones, with about 97% occurring once and the leading ten covering around 0.3%. The CDR3 is 13 residues long. V trimming: 10 bases; J trimming: 0 bases; junction bases outside the gene matches: 3. Germline V gene lookup returns CDR1 LNHDA and CDR2 SQIVND (reference sequence). Worth noting for this clone: Antigen unknown. The same CDR3 is also encoded by other DNA sequences in this sample.

Material for sequencing was memory CD8+ T cells sorted from blood. Subset noted: CD45RO+ cells pooled with CCR7-negative TemRA cells. The rearrangement joins TRBV19 to TRBJ2-7; 10 bases are shared with TRBD2. The receptor was derived from a man aged 30-40 years in good health. CDR3 nucleotides: TGTGCCACACGACTAGCGGGCTCCTACGAGCAGTACTTC. It translates to CATRLAGSYEQYF.